The 5 T cell receptor beta chains below all came from one sample that was sequenced in a study of blood T cell repertoires in COVID-19. The method was immunoSEQ multiplex PCR; TCRdb's version includes in-frame clones alone and lacks a portion of them. This repertoire shows 450,000 or so clones, about 90% found once; its top ten account for about 0.6%. The specimen was PBMCs or T cells enriched from blood (not recorded which). The receptors shown here come from a man younger than 35 who had recovered from COVID-19.

The rearrangement links TRBV5-5 to TRBJ2-3, with D possibly being TRBD2 (6 bases). The CDR3 covers 16 residues. V was cut by 4 bases and J by 1 base, with 16 bases left in between. The germline V gene encodes CDR1 SGHKS and CDR2 YYEKEE (reference sequence). The DNA of the CDR3 is TGTGCCAGCAGCGGCCGACTAGGCGGCGGCACAGATACGCAGTATTTT. The encoded protein is CASSGRLGGGTDTQYF.

The J gene is TRBJ2-2, the V gene TRBV28; TRBD2 aligns across 11 bases. The J segment lost 5 bases and the V segment lost 8 bases, leaving 4 bases of the junction unmatched. There are 14 residues in the CDR3. CDR1 and CDR2 (germline): MDHEN, SYDVKM. The CDR3 nucleotides read TGTGCCAGCGTAGCGGGGGGGCCAACCGGGGAGCTGTTTTTT. Translation: CASVAGGPTGELFF. The full variable domain, with the rest looked up from reference TRBV28 and TRBJ2-2, is DVKVTQSSRYLVKRTGEKVFLECVQDMDHENMFWYRQDPGLGLRLIYFSYDVKMKEKGDIPEGYSVSREKKERFSLILESASTNQTSMYLCASVAGGPTGELFFGEGSRLTVL.

The CDR3 reads CSGSGASGSGWSYNEQFF. The CDR3 DNA follows: TGCAGCGGAAGTGGGGCTAGCGGGAGTGGGTGGTCCTACAATGAGCAGTTCTTC. The V and J genes are TRBV29-1 and TRBJ2-1; 10 nucleotides agree with TRBD2. This CDR3 contains 18 residues. CDR1 is SQVTM and CDR2 is ANQGSEA in the germline V gene. With V trimmed by 7 bases and J by 1 base, 16 bases remained unmatched.

Comments on this clone: A read error may produce the germline difference seen at one junction end. The same CDR3 also results from other DNA sequences found in this sample. This rearrangement joins TRBV9 to TRBJ1-4; possible D gene TRBD1, 6 bases. Germline CDR1 is SGDLS and CDR2 is YYNGEE. The CDR3 is made up of 15 amino acids. The chain's CDR3 is CASSLTGTTNEKLFF. DNA of the CDR3: TGTGCCAGCAGCCTCACCGGGACAACCAATGAAAAACTGTTTTTT.

The gene calls are TRBV2 and TRBJ1-1, with a tentative D call TRBD1 (5 bases). V shed 5 bases and J shed 1 base, with 11 bases lying between them. This CDR3 has 14 amino acids. Germline CDR1 reads SNHLY; CDR2 reads FYNNEI. In DNA, the CDR3 is TGTGCCAGCAGTATAGGGGCAGGGAACACTGAAGCTTTCTTT. As protein: CASSIGAGNTEAFF.